Listed here is a single T cell receptor beta chain. This specimen comes from a study of early stage breast cancer tumors. Data came from immunoSEQ multiplex PCR; TCRdb stores just in-frame clones and leaves some out. Seen here are 50,000 to 75,000 clones, around 80% observed once, and the top ten hold nearly 3.5%. The clonotype comes from a person younger than 45 with breast cancer. The sequencing input was blood.

The CDR3 DNA sequence: TGTGCCAGTAGTATACAACGTGGGAACACTGAAGCTTTCTTT. Amino acids: CASSIQRGNTEAFF. The chain is built from TRBV19 and TRBJ1-1; no firm D call. Trimming took 2 bases from V and 1 from J, leaving 8 bases between them. CDR3 size: 14 residues. The germline CDR1 and CDR2 sequences are LNHDA and SQIVND (reference sequence).